These 18 T cell receptor beta chains originate from one sample sequenced in a study of blood T cells in healthy people across ages. The authors ran a second PCR of 7 to 11 cycles using a sample-barcoded 5' primer and a J-beta primer mix. TCRdb redid the calling of the 5' RACE reads with MiXCR, one entry per CDR3 protein. Seen here are about 1.4 million distinct CDR3 sequences, 55% to 75% observed once, and the top ten hold 5.5% to 8%. The sequencing sample was made of blood. Every receptor here comes from a man aged 18 to 30 in good health.

The genes are TRBV29-1 and TRBJ2-1, with D maybe TRBD1 (6 bases). V was pared by 8 bases and J by 5 bases, with 10 bases between. Germline CDR1 is SQVTM and CDR2 is ANQGSEA. This CDR3 contains 11 residues. As DNA, the CDR3 is TGCAGCTACACAGGGAACAATGAGCAGTTCTTC. It is translated as CSYTGNNEQFF.

This clonotype was counted only a few times. The chain has TRBV4-1 and TRBJ2-7; the D gene is possibly TRBD1 (6 bases). This CDR3 has 14 residues. Trimming took 0 bases from V and 3 from J, leaving 9 bases between them. Germline CDR1 MGHRA, CDR2 YSYEKL. The CDR3 here is CASSQEVRGYEQYF. Here the CDR3 DNA reads TGCGCCAGCAGCCAAGAGGTCAGGGGCTACGAGCAGTACTTC.

This clonotype was counted many times. The genes are TRBV29-1 and TRBJ2-7; TRBD1 aligns across 8 bases. The CDR3 spans 12 residues. CDR1 is SQVTM, CDR2 ANQGSEA, per germline. The junction had 2 bases not matched to a gene; V was cut back by 3 bases and J by 4 bases. The CDR3 coding sequence is TGCAGCGTTGAGACAGGGGATTACGAGCAGTACTTC. Translation gives CSVETGDYEQYF.

This clonotype has more than one count but fewer than ten. The chain couples TRBV7-9 to TRBJ1-4; perhaps TRBD1 as D (6 bases). CDR3 length: 16 amino acids. Trimming cost V 1 base and J 5 bases, with 14 bases left between them. Germline V gives CDR1 SEHNR, CDR2 FQNEAQ (reference sequence). This CDR3 is CASSLDSGGGNEKLFF. CDR3 sequence (DNA): TGTGCCAGCAGCTTAGATTCCGGGGGCGGCAATGAAAAACTGTTTTTT.

This chain links TRBV27 with TRBJ2-4, with TRBD2 matching 7 bases. V was pared by 3 bases and J by 9 bases, with 8 bases of the junction left unmatched. The CDR3 is made up of 14 amino acids. The germline V gene encodes CDR1 MNHEY and CDR2 SMNVEV (reference sequence). The CDR3 here is CASSFTMTSSIQYF. CDR3 nucleotides: TGTGCCAGCAGTTTTACAATGACTAGCAGCATTCAGTACTTC.

This rearrangement joins TRBV6-1 to TRBJ1-5; no reliable D call. CDR1 is MNHNS, CDR2 SASEGT, per germline. V was pared by 7 bases and J by 2 bases, with 15 bases between. The CDR3 has 15 residues. This CDR3 is CASTAIGLGNQPQHF. In nucleotides, the CDR3 is TGTGCCAGCACCGCGATTGGACTCGGCAATCAGCCCCAGCATTTT.

The chain carries TRBV7-2 and TRBJ2-7; tentatively, D is TRBD2 (7 bases). The CDR3 sequence is 18 residues long. V lost 3 bases, J lost 0 bases, and 21 bases lay in between. Germline V gives CDR1 SGHTA, CDR2 FQGNSA. The CDR3 loop is CASSFESGGGPFSYEQYF. CDR3 in DNA: TGTGCCAGCAGCTTTGAGTCTGGGGGGGGGCCTTTCTCCTACGAGCAGTACTTC.

The chain employs TRBV21-1 and TRBJ1-2. TRBV21-1 is a pseudogene segment. CDR3 length: 13 amino acids. The CDR3 nucleotides read TGTGCCAGCATAAACTGGTGCCACTATGGCTACACCTTC. Protein: CASINWCHYGYTF.

V is TRBV5-1 and J is TRBJ2-3; D tentatively fits TRBD1 or TRBD2 (5 bases each). This CDR3 has 14 amino acids. The V gene lost 1 base and the J gene lost 2 bases, with 8 bases spanning the gap. The V gene's germline CDR1 is SGHRS and CDR2 YFSETQ. The CDR3 sequence is CASSLWDATDTQYF. CDR3 DNA sequence: TGCGCCAGCAGCTTGTGGGACGCCACAGATACGCAGTATTTT.

This clonotype showed up just a few times. In DNA, the CDR3 is TGCAGCGTTGAAGATCGTGCGGGGCCCACAGATACGCAGTATTTT. As protein: CSVEDRAGPTDTQYF. The V gene is TRBV29-1, the J gene TRBJ2-3; possibly TRBD2 for D (6 bases). Germline CDR1 and CDR2: SQVTM and ANQGSEA. Deletions cut 0 bases from V and 2 bases from J, with 12 bases between. The CDR3 is 15 amino acids.

The rearrangement uses TRBV7-2 and TRBJ2-3; TRBD1 aligns across 10 bases. CDR3 length: 16 amino acids. From germline, CDR1 is SGHTA and CDR2 FQGNSA. The J segment lost 1 base and the V segment lost 2 bases, leaving 3 bases of the junction unmatched. The CDR3 reads CASSLQGTGGTDTQYF. In DNA, the CDR3 is TGTGCCAGCAGCTTACAAGGGACAGGGGGCACAGATACGCAGTATTTT.

The chain links TRBV3-1 to TRBJ2-1; 9 bases agree with TRBD2. Germline lookup yields CDR1 LGHDT and CDR2 YNNKEL (reference sequence). Trimming took 1 base from V and 3 from J; bases not matched to a gene: 4. The CDR3 spans 16 residues. CDR3 DNA: TGTGCCAGCAGCCAAGGACTAGCGGAAATCTACAATGAGCAGTTCTTC. Protein sequence: CASSQGLAEIYNEQFF.

The chain combines TRBV19 with TRBJ2-1; perhaps TRBD2 as D (6 bases). The V end lost 7 bases, the J end lost 1 base, and 11 bases lay between the germline ends. The CDR3 covers 14 residues. Germline loops: CDR1 LNHDA, CDR2 SQIVND (reference sequence). CDR3 in amino acids: CASNQAGSYNEQFF. CDR3 sequence (DNA): TGTGCCAGTAACCAAGCGGGTTCCTACAATGAGCAGTTCTTC.

This chain links TRBV5-1 with TRBJ2-2, with 12 bases lining up with TRBD2. The CDR3 loop spans 17 amino acids. The germline V gene has CDR1 SGHRS and CDR2 YFSETQ. J lost 2 bases, V lost 1 base, and 3 bases had no gene match. The CDR3 DNA reads as TGCGCCAGCAGCTTGTCTAGCGGGGGGGCCAACACCGGGGAGCTGTTTTTT. It is translated as CASSLSSGGANTGELFF.

The chain combines TRBV15 with TRBJ2-2, with D possibly called TRBD1 or TRBD2 (6 bases each). The CDR3 runs 15 residues. V lost 1 base, J lost 5 bases, and 11 bases lay in between. Germline lookup yields CDR1 LNHNV and CDR2 YYDKDF (reference sequence). As DNA, the CDR3 is TGTGCCACCAGCAGAGGGGGGGCGCATACCGGGGAGCTGTTTTTT. Residues: CATSRGGAHTGELFF.

This clonotype appeared a few times. This chain's CDR3 is CASSGTGGEQPQHF. For the CDR3, the DNA is TGTGCCAGCTCTGGGACAGGGGGCGAACAGCCCCAGCATTTT. The chain links TRBV21-1 to TRBJ1-5; TRBD1 was called by the table and not checked on the DNA. TRBV21-1 is marked as a pseudogene. CDR3 length equals 14 residues.

This clonotype was seen a handful of times. The chain is built from TRBV7-8 and TRBJ2-4; D gene unclear. The V gene lost 5 bases and the J gene lost 5 bases, with 16 bases spanning the gap. The length of the CDR3 is 15 residues. Germline V CDR1 and CDR2: SGHVS, FQNEAQ. CDR3 coding DNA: TGTGCCAGCAGCCAGAATCTCCGGCCTCAAAACATTCAGTACTTC. Translated, it gives CASSQNLRPQNIQYF.

This clonotype occurred a few times. V usage is TRBV12-5 and J usage is TRBJ2-3; D is tentatively TRBD1 or TRBD2 (5 bases each). The ends were cut back, 7 bases at V and 0 bases at J, with 14 bases in the middle. Germline CDR1 reads LGHNT; CDR2 reads FRNRAP. The CDR3 has 15 amino acids. The CDR3 is CASDPKGRSTDTQYF. CDR3 in DNA: TGTGCTAGTGACCCTAAGGGACGGAGCACAGATACGCAGTATTTT.